The sequence of this T cell receptor beta chain was determined in a study of CD8 T cells in Susac syndrome. The CDR3 is 13 residues long. V dropped 5 bases and J dropped 4 bases, with 11 bases sitting between them. Germline CDR1 SGHTA, CDR2 FQGNSA. About 0.5 to 1 ug RNA was reverse transcribed with random hexamers. Amplification of TCR beta CDR3 by immunoSEQ multiplex PCR spanned 54 Vbeta and 13 Jbeta. One entry per CDR3 protein results from TCRdb running MiXCR on the immunoSEQ multiplex PCR reads. Of 78,000 or so distinct CDR3 sequences listed, about 95% are singletons. General observations from the study: Only a relatively small number of individuals were included in the TCR sequencing and HLA analysis.

Note on this clonotype: Antigen unknown.

Blood CD8+ and CD4+ T cells underwent high-throughput TCR beta sequencing. TEMRA cells underwent FACS enrichment and CD8+ and CD4+ T cells underwent negative isolation. Sequencing was carried out using CD8+ T cells from PBMCs. The receptor was isolated from a human donor with multiple sclerosis. The chain couples TRBV7-2 to TRBJ1-2; no clear D. CDR3 residues: CASSLGSGYGYTF. CDR3 nucleotides: TGTGCCAGCAGCCTGGGGAGCGGCTATGGCTACACCTTC. The variable domain in full, with the rest retrieved from reference TRBV7-2 and TRBJ1-2, is GAGVSQSPSNKVTEKGKDVELRCDPISGHTALYWYRQSLGQGLEFLIYFQGNSAPDKSGLPSDRFSAERTGGSVSTLTIQRTQQEDSAVYLCASSLGSGYGYTFGSGTRLTVV.